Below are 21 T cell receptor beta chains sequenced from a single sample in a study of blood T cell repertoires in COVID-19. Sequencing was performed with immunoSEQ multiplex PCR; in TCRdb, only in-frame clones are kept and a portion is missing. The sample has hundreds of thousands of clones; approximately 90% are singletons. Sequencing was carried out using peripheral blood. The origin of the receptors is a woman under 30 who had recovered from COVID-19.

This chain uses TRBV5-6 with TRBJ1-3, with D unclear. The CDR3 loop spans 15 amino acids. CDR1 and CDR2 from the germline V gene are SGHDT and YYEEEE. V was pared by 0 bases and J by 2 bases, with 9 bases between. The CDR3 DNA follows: TGTGCCAGCAGCTTGGTGTACGGGACTGGAAACACCATATATTTT. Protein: CASSLVYGTGNTIYF.

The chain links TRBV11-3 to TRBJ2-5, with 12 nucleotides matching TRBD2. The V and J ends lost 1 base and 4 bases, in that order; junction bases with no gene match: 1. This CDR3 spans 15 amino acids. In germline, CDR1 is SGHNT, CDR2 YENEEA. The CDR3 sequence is CASSLATSGGETQYF. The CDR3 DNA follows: TGTGCCAGCAGCTTAGCGACTAGCGGGGGAGAGACCCAGTACTTC. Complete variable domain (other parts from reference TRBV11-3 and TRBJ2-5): EAGVVQSPRYKIIEKKQPVAFWCNPISGHNTLYWYLQNLGQGPELLIRYENEEAVDDSQLPKDRFSAERLKGVDSTLKIQPAELGDSAVYLCASSLATSGGETQYFGPGTRLLVL.

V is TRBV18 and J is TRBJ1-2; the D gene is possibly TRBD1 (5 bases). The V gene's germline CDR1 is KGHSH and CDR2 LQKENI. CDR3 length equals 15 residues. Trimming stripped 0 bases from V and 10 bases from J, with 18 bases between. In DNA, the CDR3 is TGTGCCAGCTCACCACCGTCGAGTAGGGGTAGTAACTACACCTTC. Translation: CASSPPSSRGSNYTF.

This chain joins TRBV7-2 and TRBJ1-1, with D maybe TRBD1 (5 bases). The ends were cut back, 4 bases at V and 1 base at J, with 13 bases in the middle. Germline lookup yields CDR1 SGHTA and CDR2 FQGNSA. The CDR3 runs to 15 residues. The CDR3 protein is CASSYRQWPNTEAFF. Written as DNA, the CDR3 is TGTGCCAGCAGCTACCGACAGTGGCCGAACACTGAAGCTTTCTTT.

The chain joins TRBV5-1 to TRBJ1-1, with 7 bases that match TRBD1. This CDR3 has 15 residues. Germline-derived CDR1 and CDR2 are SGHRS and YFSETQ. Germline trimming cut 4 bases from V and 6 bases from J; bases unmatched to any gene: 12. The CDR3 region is CASSQLGQATSEAFF. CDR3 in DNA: TGCGCCAGCAGCCAACTAGGACAGGCCACTTCTGAAGCTTTCTTT.

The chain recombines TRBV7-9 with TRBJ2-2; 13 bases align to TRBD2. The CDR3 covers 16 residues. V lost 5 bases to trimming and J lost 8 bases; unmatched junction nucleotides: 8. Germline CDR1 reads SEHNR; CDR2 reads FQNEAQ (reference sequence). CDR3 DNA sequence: TGTGCCAGCAGCCGAGCGGCGGGACTAGCGGGAGGGGAGCTGTTTTTT. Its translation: CASSRAAGLAGGELFF.

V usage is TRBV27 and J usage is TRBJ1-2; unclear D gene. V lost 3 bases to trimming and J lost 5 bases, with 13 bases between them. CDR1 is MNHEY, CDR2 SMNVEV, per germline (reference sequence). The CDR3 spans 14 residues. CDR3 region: CASSLEGYGYGYTF. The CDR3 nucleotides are TGTGCCAGCAGTTTGGAGGGATACGGATATGGCTACACCTTC.

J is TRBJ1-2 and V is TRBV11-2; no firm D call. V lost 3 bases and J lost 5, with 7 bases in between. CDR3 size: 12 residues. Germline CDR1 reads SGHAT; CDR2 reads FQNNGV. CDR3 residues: CASSFTEYGYTF. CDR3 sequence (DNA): TGTGCCAGCAGCTTTACAGAATATGGCTACACCTTC.

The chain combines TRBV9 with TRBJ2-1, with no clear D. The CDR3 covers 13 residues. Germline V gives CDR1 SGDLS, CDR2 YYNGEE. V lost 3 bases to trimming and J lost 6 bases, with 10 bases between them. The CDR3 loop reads CASSASGGNEQFF. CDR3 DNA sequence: TGTGCCAGCAGCGCGAGTGGCGGCAATGAGCAGTTCTTC.

CDR3 sequence: CASSLAGQHEQYV. CDR3 in DNA: TGTGCCAGCAGCTTGGCGGGACAGCACGAGCAGTACGTC. This sequence joins TRBV5-6 and TRBJ2-7; 7 nucleotides match TRBD1. The length of the CDR3 is 13 residues. The germline V gene encodes CDR1 SGHDT and CDR2 YYEEEE. V lost 0 bases, J lost 5 bases, and 2 bases stayed unmatched.

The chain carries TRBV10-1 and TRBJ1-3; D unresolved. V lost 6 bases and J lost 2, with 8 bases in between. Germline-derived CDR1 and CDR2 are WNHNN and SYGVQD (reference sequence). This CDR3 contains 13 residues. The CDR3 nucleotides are TGCGCCAGCAGCCGGAGGACTGGAAACACCATATATTTT. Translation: CASSRRTGNTIYF.

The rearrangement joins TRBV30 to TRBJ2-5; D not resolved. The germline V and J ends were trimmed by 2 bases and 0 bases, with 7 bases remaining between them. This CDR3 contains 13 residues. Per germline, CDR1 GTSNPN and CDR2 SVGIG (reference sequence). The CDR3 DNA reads TGTGCCTGGAGTTGGAGCAACCAAGAGACCCAGTACTTC. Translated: CAWSWSNQETQYF.

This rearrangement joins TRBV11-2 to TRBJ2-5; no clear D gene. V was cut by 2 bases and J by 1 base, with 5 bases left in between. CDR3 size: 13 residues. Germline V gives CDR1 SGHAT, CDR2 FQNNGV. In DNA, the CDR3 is TGTGCCAGCAGCTTATTCCGCCAAGAGACCCAGTACTTC. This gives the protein CASSLFRQETQYF.

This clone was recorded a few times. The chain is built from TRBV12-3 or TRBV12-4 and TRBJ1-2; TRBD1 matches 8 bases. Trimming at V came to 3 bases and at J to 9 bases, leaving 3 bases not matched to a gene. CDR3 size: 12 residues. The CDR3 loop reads CASSFRQGSYTF. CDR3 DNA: TGTGCCAGCAGTTTCAGACAGGGGAGCTACACCTTC.

CDR3 DNA: TGTGCCAGCAGCTTAGTAGGCGTCACACAGAGCCAGCCCCAGCATTTT. It translates to CASSLVGVTQSQPQHF. This chain uses TRBV12-1 with TRBJ1-5; whether TRBD1, the table's D call, matches the DNA was not checked. TRBV12-1 is flagged as a pseudogene. This CDR3 contains 16 residues.

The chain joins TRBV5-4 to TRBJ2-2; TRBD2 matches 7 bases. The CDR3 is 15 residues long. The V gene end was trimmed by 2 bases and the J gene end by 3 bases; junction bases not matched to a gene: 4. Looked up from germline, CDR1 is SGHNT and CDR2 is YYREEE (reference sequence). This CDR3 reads CASSFGGRDTGELFF. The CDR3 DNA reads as TGTGCCAGCAGCTTCGGGGGGAGAGACACCGGGGAGCTGTTTTTT. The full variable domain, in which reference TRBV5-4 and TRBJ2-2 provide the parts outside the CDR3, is ETGVTQSPTHLIKTRGQQVTLRCSSQSGHNTVSWYQQALGQGPQFIFQYYREEENGRGNFPPRFSGLQFPNYSSELNVNALELDDSALYLCASSFGGRDTGELFFGEGSRLTVL.

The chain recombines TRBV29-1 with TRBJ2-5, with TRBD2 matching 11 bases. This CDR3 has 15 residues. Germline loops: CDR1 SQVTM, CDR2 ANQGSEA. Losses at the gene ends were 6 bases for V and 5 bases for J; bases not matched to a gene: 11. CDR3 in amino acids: CSVTLGSGREETQYF. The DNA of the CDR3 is TGCAGCGTGACCCTAGGTAGCGGGAGGGAGGAGACCCAGTACTTC. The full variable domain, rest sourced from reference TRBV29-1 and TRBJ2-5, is SAVISQKPSRDICQRGTSLTIQCQVDSQVTMMFWYRQQPGQSLTLIATANQGSEATYESGFVIDKFPISRPNLTFSTLTVSNMSPEDSSIYLCSVTLGSGREETQYFGPGTRLLVL.

The CDR3 DNA is TGTGCCAGCAGCGTAGCTAATTACAATGAGCAGTTCTTC. Protein product: CASSVANYNEQFF. This sequence joins TRBV9 and TRBJ2-1; D call uncertain. V lost 0 bases and J 4 bases, leaving 5 bases between the germline ends. Germline V gene sequence: CDR1 SGDLS, CDR2 YYNGEE. The CDR3 is made up of 13 amino acids.

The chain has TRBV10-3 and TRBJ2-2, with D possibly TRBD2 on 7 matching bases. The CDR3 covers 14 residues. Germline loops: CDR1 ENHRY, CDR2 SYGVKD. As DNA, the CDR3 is TGTGCTATTGATGGGGGGGCCAACACCGGGGAGCTGTTTTTT. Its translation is CAIDGGANTGELFF.

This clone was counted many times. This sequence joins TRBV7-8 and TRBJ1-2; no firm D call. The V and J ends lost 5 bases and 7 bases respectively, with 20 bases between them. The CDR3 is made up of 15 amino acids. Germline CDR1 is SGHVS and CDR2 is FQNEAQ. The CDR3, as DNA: TGTGCCAGCAGCACCCGGAGTGTGACTTCGGGTGGCTACACCTTC. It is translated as CASSTRSVTSGGYTF.

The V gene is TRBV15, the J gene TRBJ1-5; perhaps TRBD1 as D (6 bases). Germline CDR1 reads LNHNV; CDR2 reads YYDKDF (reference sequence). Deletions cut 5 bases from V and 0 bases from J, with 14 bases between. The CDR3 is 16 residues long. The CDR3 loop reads CATSARTALSNQPQHF. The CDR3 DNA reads TGTGCCACCAGCGCCCGGACAGCTCTTAGCAATCAGCCCCAGCATTTT.